There are a few counts of the clone carrying this TCR beta chain. Antigen unknown. Preparation of the TCRbeta library was carried out with unique molecular identifiers. MiXCR, run by TCRdb on the PCR reads, gives a single entry per CDR3 protein. Of a few hundred thousand distinct CDR3 sequences listed, 20% to 30% were seen once; the top ten hold around a third. The sample belongs to a study of T-cell reconstitution after alpha-beta-depleted transplantation in children. Study findings and constraints: Reportedly, alpha-beta T cells present about two months post-transplant originated from several hundred expanded clones of graft origin. It was newly produced T cells that mostly accounted for T-cell counts and diversity one year after transplant.

The V end was cut by 4 bases, the J end by 2 bases, with 13 bases between. Per germline, CDR1 ENHRY and CDR2 SYGVKD. The length of the CDR3 is 15 residues. This sequence was found in a boy younger than two with Wiskott-Aldrich syndrome, due to receive a stem cell transplant. The chain recombines TRBV10-3 with TRBJ2-3; D could derive from TRBD1 or TRBD2 (6 bases each). This specimen consisted of PBMCs, obtained before TCRalphabeta/CD19-depleted stem cell transplant. Here the CDR3 reads CAISAGAFYTDTQYF. The CDR3 DNA is TGTGCCATCAGTGCGGGGGCCTTTTACACAGATACGCAGTATTTT.